This is a list of T cell receptor beta chains from one sample in a study of CD8 T cells in ankylosing spondylitis. MiXCR, run by TCRdb on the 5' RACE reads, gives a single entry per CDR3 protein. The repertoire holds about 450,000 distinct CDR3 sequences, with 20% to 30% as singletons. The sequenced sample was blood, either unsorted or a sorted T cell fraction (not recorded which). Receptors were obtained from a male donor with ankylosing spondylitis. CDR3s include the opening cysteine and the closing phenylalanine or tryptophan.

j_call v_call cdr3_aa
TRBJ1-5 TRBV5-1 CASSLVPDQPQHF
TRBJ2-7 TRBV29-1 CSVAFSPYEQYF
TRBJ1-4 TRBV10-3 CAISEAGLNEKLFF
TRBJ2-7 TRBV7-9 CASSQDTYEQYF
TRBJ2-3 TRBV5-1 CASGLGWADTQYF
TRBJ2-6 TRBV7-2 CASSLMGPGAGANVLTF
TRBJ2-3 TRBV9 CASSVVRGDVTDTQYF
TRBJ1-5 TRBV3-1 CASSHGTGGDQPQHF
TRBJ2-1 TRBV15 CATSRDNLPSYNEQFF
TRBJ1-2 TRBV3-1 CASSQTWDLNYGYTF
TRBJ2-3 TRBV14 CASSPQSLLGQYF
TRBJ1-4 TRBV7-9 CASSHGDATNEKLFF
TRBJ2-1 TRBV25-1 CASSEGGGGTSEFF
TRBJ1-1 TRBV2 CASSGYGLMNTEAFF
TRBJ1-2 TRBV30 CAWSPGGGGYTF
TRBJ1-1 TRBV2 CASKQDRRTEAFF
TRBJ2-7 TRBV7-2 CASSLEGGRNEQYF
TRBJ2-1 TRBV5-1 CASSLGAGGGVNEQFF
TRBJ1-1 TRBV12-3/TRBV12-4 CASTWGGNTEAFF
TRBJ1-4 TRBV25-1 CASSDSLLSEKLFF
TRBJ2-7 TRBV10-3 CAISETKPGQGIHEQYF
TRBJ1-1 TRBV20-1 CSASRGKGEAFF
TRBJ2-1 TRBV12-3/TRBV12-4 CASSVISGRSYNEQFF
TRBJ1-2 TRBV5-1 CASSLATDSHYGYTF